These T cell receptor beta chains were read from a single sample in a study of T cells after yellow fever vaccination. Using its own MiXCR run on the 5' RACE reads, TCRdb lists one record per CDR3 protein. The sample consists of 250,000 to 400,000 distinct CDR3 sequences, over 4% of them appearing once. The sequenced sample was PBMCs, obtained 5 days after the yellow fever booster vaccination. These receptors were collected from a man younger than 30 who received the YFV17D yellow fever vaccine. Both conserved end residues are part of each CDR3. The D gene is left open where the match is weak. Not every row has a clone size; where given, it reads once, few, many or a size class.

j_gene | v_gene | d_gene | abundance | CDR3nt | CDR3aa
TRBJ2-5 | TRBV12-3/TRBV12-4 | . | many | TGTGCCAGCAGTTCCCAGGGGTTGGGGACCCAGTACTTC | CASSSQGLGTQYF
TRBJ2-1 | TRBV7-2 | . | many | TGTGCCAGCAGCTTAAACAATGAGCAGTTCTTC | CASSLNNEQFF
TRBJ1-1 | TRBV2 | . | . | TGTGCCAGCACCCAAGGGGAGGGGCTCTGGGAAGCTTTCTTT | CASTQGEGLWEAFF
TRBJ2-1 | TRBV3-1 | TRBD2 | . | TGTGCCAGCAGCCCCACCGGACTAGCGGGGGGAAGCTACAATGAGCAGTTCTTC | CASSPTGLAGGSYNEQFF
TRBJ1-2 | TRBV10-3 | TRBD1 | . | TGTGCCATCAGTGACAGGGGGCGCGGCTATGGCTACACCTTC | CAISDRGRGYGYTF
TRBJ1-2 | TRBV6-6 | . | few | TGTGCCGGGAAAAGGCCTCCTAACTATGGCTACACCTTC | CAGKRPPNYGYTF
TRBJ1-3 | TRBV7-9 | . | . | TGTGCCAGCAGCTACCTAGGAGGACGGACAATCTCTGGAAACACCATATATTTT | CASSYLGGRTISGNTIYF
TRBJ1-5 | TRBV20-1 | . | . | TGCAGTGCTTTAACAGTCAATCAGCCCCAGCATTTT | CSALTVNQPQHF
TRBJ1-4 | TRBV7-9 | . | . | TGTGCCAGCAGCTTAGCTGCCCCCCCTATTGAAAAACTGTTTTTT | CASSLAAPPIEKLFF
TRBJ1-2 | TRBV6-5 | . | few | TGTGCCAGCAGTTACTCGTTGTCGTTGGATGGCTACACCTTC | CASSYSLSLDGYTF
TRBJ2-7 | TRBV20-1 | . | . | TGCAGTGCTAGCGATAGGAGGCAGGGTCCGAAGGAGCAGTACTTC | CSASDRRQGPKEQYF
TRBJ2-5 | TRBV24-1 | . | . | TGTGCCACCAGTGATGAGTACCAAGAGACCCAGTACTTC | CATSDEYQETQYF
TRBJ2-2 | TRBV5-1 | TRBD1 | few | TGCGCCAGCAGCTTGGCGGGACAGAGGGAGCTGTTTTTT | CASSLAGQRELFF